This T cell receptor (beta chain) stems from a study of beta chain features in type 1 diabetes. This clone came up a few times. Its antigen remains unknown. The length of the CDR3 is 15 residues. Germline V gene data show CDR1 as LGHNA and CDR2 as YSLEER. Between the trimmed V and J ends, which lost 0 bases and 2 bases, there was a span of 11 bases. Points from the study as a whole: cDNA sequencing could over-represent cells with high TCR expression.

The sequenced template was cDNA made from the entire isolated RNA. Data came from immunoSEQ multiplex PCR; TCRdb stores just in-frame clones and leaves some out. The repertoire holds under 450,000 clones, with approximately 15% as singletons. Markers CD45RO/CCR7/CD25/CD127/CD95/CD27 served to sort CD4+ naive, central memory, regulatory and stem cell-like memory cells. Sequenced sample: naive CD4+ T cells from blood. This TCR was recovered from a man aged 25-45 years in good health. The gene calls are TRBV4-3 and TRBJ2-7; a weak D match, TRBD1 (5 bases). The CDR3 bases are TGCGCCAGCAGCCAAGATCAGGGTGGCACCTACGAGCAGTACTTC. Residues: CASSQDQGGTYEQYF.